One and the same sample provided the 8 T cell receptor beta chains below, sequenced in a study of blood T cell repertoires in COVID-19. Sequencing used immunoSEQ multiplex PCR; TCRdb keeps in-frame clones, though not all of them. Found here are about 97,000 clones, about 84% of them singletons; the top ten hold roughly 4.4%. The source material was peripheral blood. These receptors all come from a man in his sixties with acute or convalescent COVID-19.

This chain joins TRBV6-2 or TRBV6-3 and TRBJ2-1; D not certain. V gave up 0 bases and J gave up 3 bases, with 6 bases separating them. CDR3 length equals 14 residues. The germline gives CDR1 MNHEY, CDR2 SVGEGT. The CDR3 loop is CASSYSILYNEQFF. In DNA, the CDR3 is TGTGCCAGCAGTTACTCTATTCTCTACAATGAGCAGTTCTTC.

The J gene is TRBJ1-2, the V gene TRBV27; TRBD1 matches 8 bases. The trim removed 7 bases at V and 2 bases at J, leaving 6 bases unmatched. This CDR3 region has 14 residues. Germline CDR1 reads MNHEY; CDR2 reads SMNVEV (reference sequence). CDR3 protein: CASTAGGTNYGYTF. The CDR3 coding sequence is TGTGCCAGCACGGCAGGGGGCACGAACTATGGCTACACCTTC.

The chain employs TRBV5-6 and TRBJ2-2; D not certain. Germline-derived CDR1 and CDR2 are SGHDT and YYEEEE. The CDR3 runs to 15 residues. Trimming shortened V by 0 bases and J by 5 bases, and 11 bases separated the two germline ends. CDR3: CASSLAIPRTGELFF. CDR3 nucleotides: TGTGCCAGCAGCTTGGCCATCCCGAGAACCGGGGAGCTGTTTTTT.

V is TRBV27 and J is TRBJ1-5; unclear D gene. This CDR3 has 13 residues. V gave up 3 bases and J gave up 1 base, with 4 bases separating them. Germline loops: CDR1 MNHEY, CDR2 SMNVEV (reference sequence). The CDR3 DNA is TGTGCCAGCAGTTTTAAAAGCAATCAGCCCCAGCATTTT. Residues: CASSFKSNQPQHF.

The chain combines TRBV9 with TRBJ2-2; the match to TRBD2 covers 14 bases. Germline V gene data show CDR1 as SGDLS and CDR2 as YYNGEE. The junction had 7 bases not matched to a gene; V was cut back by 4 bases and J by 5 bases. The CDR3 length is 17 residues. The CDR3 sequence is CASSPRTSGRRTGELFF. The CDR3 region has the DNA TGTGCCAGCAGCCCCCGGACTAGCGGGAGGCGAACCGGGGAGCTGTTTTTT.

This clone was recorded a few times. The chain recombines TRBV9 with TRBJ2-1, with 15 bases lining up with TRBD2. Looked up from germline, CDR1 is SGDLS and CDR2 is YYNGEE. The CDR3 is 17 residues long. V lost 2 bases, J lost 7 bases, and 7 bases stayed unmatched. As DNA, the CDR3 is TGTGCCAGCAGCGTCCGGACTAGCGGGAGGGTGGAGAATGAGCAGTTCTTC. Its translation: CASSVRTSGRVENEQFF.

J is TRBJ2-1 and V is TRBV7-9, with a weak D call TRBD2 (5 bases). The CDR3 runs to 15 residues. Germline loops: CDR1 SEHNR, CDR2 FQNEAQ (reference sequence). V dropped 5 bases and J dropped 0 bases, with 11 bases sitting between them. The CDR3 loop is CASSHSGYSYNEQFF. CDR3 nucleotide sequence: TGTGCCAGCAGCCATTCGGGGTACTCCTACAATGAGCAGTTCTTC. Filled out from reference TRBV7-9 and TRBJ2-1, the complete variable domain reads DTGVSQNPRHKITKRGQNVTFRCDPISEHNRLYWYRQTLGQGPEFLTYFQNEAQLEKSRLLSDRFSAERPKGSFSTLEIQRTEQGDSAMYLCASSHSGYSYNEQFFGPGTRLTVL.

The rearrangement uses TRBV7-6 and TRBJ2-1, with 10 bases aligning to TRBD2. Trimming removed 1 base from V and 6 bases from J; junction bases left unmatched: 3. This CDR3 comprises 15 residues. The germline gives CDR1 SGHVS, CDR2 FNYEAQ. The CDR3 sequence is CASSLVPSGSNEQFF. The DNA for the CDR3 is TGTGCCAGCAGCTTAGTCCCTAGCGGGAGCAATGAGCAGTTCTTC.